This T cell receptor (beta chain) was profiled in a study of T cell responses to AZD1222 COVID-19 vaccine. As for the study in general: Doses given second, at about 4 or about 12 weeks, were pooled. Overall study results and limits: In a largely white British group with more females than males, clonal diversity was possibly underestimated. Reportedly, nearly half of unique spike TCRs recognized epitopes outside B.1.351/B.1.1.7 mutations. CD4 TCRs linked to vaccination spanned spike, dominating at 160-218 and 743-854.

Points on this clone: Its target is not known. Its ends do not fully match the called genes, so a read error is possible.

This CDR3 contains 16 residues. Germline V CDR1 and CDR2: SSHAT, FNYEAQ (reference sequence). Libraries were prepared by immunoSEQ multiplex PCR; TCRdb keeps only in-frame clonotypes and omits some of them. The sample has tens of thousands of clones, 90% seen once. This TCR was sampled from an adult in good health. Specimen: peripheral blood, collected on day 0 of AZD1222 vaccination. The V call is TRBV7-7, the J call TRBJ2-2; perhaps TRBD2 as D (6 bases). The CDR3 spells CASSLGLLPNTGELFF. CDR3 nucleotide sequence: TGTGCTAGCAGCTTAGGACTACTGCCGAACACCGGGGAGCTGTTTTTT.